This T cell receptor (beta chain) was identified during a study of vaccination effects on CD4 cells after COVID-19. Worth noting for this clone: Antigen specificity is unknown.

CD4+ T cells specific for antigen were expanded with viral peptide pools by the ViraFEST assay before sequencing. The culture ran for roughly ten days, and then CD4+ T cells were isolated. Absence of prior SARS-CoV-2 infection characterized the vaccine recipients, who showed negative nucleocapsid antibodies. Repertoires were generated with immunoSEQ multiplex PCR, while TCRdb's copy carries only in-frame clones and drops some. This sample carries about 38,000 clones, roughly 70% of them seen once, and the ten largest clones take around 21%. The germline gives CDR1 SGHDN, CDR2 FVKESK. CDR3 length: 14 amino acids. Deletions cut 4 bases from V and 6 bases from J, with 13 bases between.

Sample: CD4+ T cells from PBMCs cultured with SARS-CoV-2 spike peptides, taken before COVID-19 vaccination. The clonotype originates from a human donor who received a COVID-19 vaccine. The rearrangement links TRBV14 to TRBJ2-1, with D possibly TRBD2 on 6 matching bases. CDR3 sequence (DNA): TGTGCCAGCAGCCCCCCAGCGGGTTTCAATGAGCAGTTCTTC. It codes for CASSPPAGFNEQFF.